This TCR beta chain was found in a study of early T cells in non-severe SARS-CoV-2 infection. At the level of the study: Bulk RNA from unsorted whole blood was sequenced; chains were unpaired. Study-level points and caveats: There was a bias toward anti-spike CD8 responses in VDJdb matching, which missed private and CD4 specificities.

This CDR3 is 17 amino acids long. The V and J ends lost 0 bases and 4 bases respectively, with 16 bases between them. Germline CDR1 is MNHEY and CDR2 is SVGEGT. TCRdb processed the 5' RACE reads anew with MiXCR; each CDR3 protein has one entry. The data contain around 46,000 distinct CDR3 sequences, roughly 12% of them singletons. This clonotype was counted a few times. Antigen specificity is unknown. The sequencing sample was made of whole blood. The TCR sequence derives from an adult who was a healthcare worker with PCR-confirmed SARS-CoV-2 infection or an uninfected control (not recorded which). V is TRBV6-2 or TRBV6-3 and J is TRBJ2-1; D not resolved. The CDR3 protein is CASSYSITLRAYNEQFF. In DNA form, the CDR3 reads TGTGCCAGCAGTTACTCGATCACTCTTAGGGCTTACAATGAGCAGTTCTTC.